The 26 T cell receptor beta chains below were found in one sample sequenced in a study of blood T cell repertoires in COVID-19. Some clones are missing from TCRdb's copy, which holds only in-frame ones; the method was immunoSEQ multiplex PCR. The sample holds 300,000 or so clones, about nine tenths seen once. Sequencing was carried out using peripheral blood. These receptors were collected from a woman in her 30s with COVID-19, enrolled during active disease.

The J gene is TRBJ2-7, the V gene TRBV18; tentative D call: TRBD1 (6 bases). V lost 2 bases to trimming and J lost 0 bases, with 8 bases between them. Germline V gene data show CDR1 as KGHSH and CDR2 as LQKENI. The CDR3 is 14 amino acids. CDR3 nucleotide sequence: TGTGCCAGCTCACCAGACAGGAGCTCCTACGAGCAGTACTTC. Its translation is CASSPDRSSYEQYF.

The chain combines TRBV6-2 or TRBV6-3 with TRBJ2-1, with TRBD2 matching over 10 bases. V lost 4 bases, J lost 0 bases, and 6 bases stayed unmatched. The germline CDR1 and CDR2 sequences are MNHEY and SVGEGT. This CDR3 has 17 residues. The chain's CDR3 is CASSSPRLAGSYNEQFF. CDR3 in DNA: TGTGCCAGCAGTTCCCCCCGACTAGCGGGCTCCTACAATGAGCAGTTCTTC.

The V gene is TRBV6-5, the J gene TRBJ2-2; D is unclear. Germline CDR1 and CDR2: MNHEY and SVGAGI. The V end lost 0 bases, the J end lost 4 bases, and 6 bases lay between the germline ends. This CDR3 contains 14 residues. The CDR3 DNA reads as TGTGCCAGCAGTTACTCCAGGTCCACCGGGGAGCTGTTTTTT. Translating it yields CASSYSRSTGELFF.

The J gene is TRBJ1-5, the V gene TRBV3-1 (or the pseudogene TRBV3-2); the D is unclear. V was shortened by 1 base and J by 5 bases, with 9 bases between the two germline ends. Germline V lookup: CDR1 LGHDT, CDR2 YNNKEL (reference sequence). The length of the CDR3 is 14 residues. CDR3 sequence reads: CASSQGAGDQPQHF. The CDR3, as DNA: TGTGCCAGCAGCCAAGGGGCCGGGGATCAGCCCCAGCATTTT.

The chain employs TRBV12-5 and TRBJ2-2, with 13 bases identical to TRBD2. Looked up from germline, CDR1 is LGHNT and CDR2 is FRNRAP. J was trimmed by 0 bases and V by 3 bases; bases with no gene match: 13. This CDR3 has 21 amino acids. The CDR3 nucleotides read TGTGCTAGTGGTTTCTCCACCGAACGACTAGCGGGAGGCCCGAACACCGGGGAGCTGTTTTTT. Its translation: CASGFSTERLAGGPNTGELFF.

The chain employs TRBV5-5 and TRBJ2-5; 8 bases are shared with TRBD1. In germline, CDR1 is SGHKS, CDR2 YYEKEE (reference sequence). The CDR3 consists of 16 residues. The V segment lost 4 bases and the J segment 4 bases; nucleotides outside the gene matches: 12. The CDR3 DNA sequence: TGTGCCAGCAGCCCCGATCCGGGACAGGTGGGAGAGACCCAGTACTTC. As protein: CASSPDPGQVGETQYF.

V usage is TRBV29-1 and J usage is TRBJ2-5; TRBD1 aligns across 9 bases. Per the germline V gene, CDR1 is SQVTM and CDR2 is ANQGSEA. V trimming: 5 bases; J trimming: 5 bases; junction bases outside the gene matches: 6. The CDR3 consists of 13 residues. CDR3 nucleotide sequence: TGCAGCGTTCGGGACAGGGTTGTCGAGACCCAGTACTTC. The encoded protein is CSVRDRVVETQYF. The variable domain in full, completed from reference TRBV29-1 and TRBJ2-5, reads SAVISQKPSRDICQRGTSLTIQCQVDSQVTMMFWYRQQPGQSLTLIATANQGSEATYESGFVIDKFPISRPNLTFSTLTVSNMSPEDSSIYLCSVRDRVVETQYFGPGTRLLVL.

Of note for this clone: Other nucleotide sequences from this sample produce the same CDR3. The chain couples TRBV9 to TRBJ1-3; D is uncertain. The V and J ends lost 2 bases and 3 bases respectively, with 6 bases between them. This CDR3 contains 13 residues. Germline V gene sequence: CDR1 SGDLS, CDR2 YYNGEE. The CDR3 sequence: CASSVDIGNTIYF. CDR3 nucleotides: TGTGCCAGCAGCGTTGACATTGGAAACACCATATATTTT.

This sequence joins TRBV12-3 or TRBV12-4 and TRBJ2-7, with D perhaps matching TRBD1 (6 bases). This CDR3 has 13 amino acids. V lost 5 bases, J lost 4 bases, and 12 bases lay in between. CDR3 region: CASSIRGMYEQYF. The CDR3 DNA follows: TGTGCCAGCAGTATCAGGGGCATGTACGAGCAGTACTTC.

This clone showed up just a few times. The rearrangement links TRBV29-1 to TRBJ1-4, with D uncertain. With 5 bases removed from V and 3 bases from J, the gap between germline ends came to 10 bases. Germline CDR1 is SQVTM and CDR2 is ANQGSEA. This CDR3 has 13 amino acids. The CDR3 spells CSVRTLANEKLFF. For the CDR3, the DNA is TGCAGCGTTCGAACTTTGGCTAATGAAAAACTGTTTTTT.

This clone appeared once. CDR3 coding DNA: TGTGCCAGCCTGAGGGCTCCTAGGAGGGAACTGTTTTTT. Its translation is CASLRAPRRELFF. The V call is TRBV28, the J call TRBJ1-4; D not certain. The CDR3 is 13 residues long. CDR1 is MDHEN and CDR2 is SYDVKM in the germline V gene. V shed 8 bases and J shed 12 bases, with 19 bases lying between them.

The rearrangement uses TRBV28 and TRBJ2-1, with TRBD2 matching 11 bases. Per the germline V gene, CDR1 is MDHEN and CDR2 is SYDVKM. V trimming: 7 bases; J trimming: 8 bases; junction bases outside the gene matches: 10. CDR3 length: 15 residues. The DNA of the CDR3 is TGTGCCAGCACCTTGACTAGCGGGATGAGGGATGAGCAGTTCTTC. Protein sequence: CASTLTSGMRDEQFF.

The rearrangement uses TRBV24-1 and TRBJ1-2; D is uncertain. The V gene lost 1 base and the J gene lost 8 bases, with 4 bases spanning the gap. Germline V gene lookup returns CDR1 KGHDR and CDR2 SFDVKD. There are 11 residues in the CDR3. CDR3 loop: CATSDLAGYTF. In DNA, the CDR3 is TGTGCCACCAGTGATTTAGCAGGCTACACCTTC.

J is TRBJ2-1 and V is TRBV9; the D gene is possibly TRBD2 (5 bases). The V and J ends lost 4 bases and 3 bases respectively, with 17 bases between them. CDR3 length: 16 residues. The germline V gene encodes CDR1 SGDLS and CDR2 YYNGEE. The CDR3 DNA follows: TGTGCCAGCAGCCCGAGGGAGCGTCAAGGCTACAATGAGCAGTTCTTC. This gives the protein CASSPRERQGYNEQFF.

The genes are TRBV5-5 and TRBJ2-2; D remains unclear. Trimming removed 0 bases from V and 0 bases from J, with 6 bases in between. This CDR3 is built from 15 residues. Germline V lookup: CDR1 SGHKS, CDR2 YYEKEE (reference sequence). CDR3 protein: CASSLGHTNTGELFF. Here the CDR3 DNA reads TGTGCCAGCAGCTTGGGACACACGAACACCGGGGAGCTGTTTTTT.

The chain recombines TRBV27 with TRBJ2-3; D is possibly TRBD1 (6 bases). The CDR3 has 14 residues. Germline CDR1 MNHEY, CDR2 SMNVEV (reference sequence). With 8 bases removed from V and 6 bases from J, the gap between germline ends came to 18 bases. The CDR3 nucleotides read TGTGCCAGCTGCAACAGCCCTCAGGGGGATACGCAGTATTTT. Residues: CASCNSPQGDTQYF.

The rearrangement joins TRBV28 to TRBJ1-1, with 11 positions matching TRBD1. CDR3 length: 13 amino acids. The J segment lost 9 bases and the V segment lost 10 bases, leaving 10 bases of the junction unmatched. Germline assignment: CDR1 MDHEN and CDR2 SYDVKM. In DNA form, the CDR3 reads TGTGCCACCGAAGATGGACAGGGGGCGAAAGCTTTCTTT. Its translation is CATEDGQGAKAFF.

The V and J genes are TRBV7-9 and TRBJ1-2; 7 positions agree with TRBD1. Germline CDR1 is SEHNR and CDR2 is FQNEAQ (reference sequence). This CDR3 is built from 15 residues. The V segment lost 4 bases and the J segment 6 bases; nucleotides outside the gene matches: 11. CDR3 in amino acids: CASSYIRQGLNGYTF. The CDR3, as DNA: TGTGCCAGCAGCTACATTCGACAGGGATTAAATGGCTACACCTTC.

This clone has a handful of counts. Additional DNA sequences in this sample encode the identical CDR3. The genes are TRBV3-1 (or the pseudogene TRBV3-2) and TRBJ1-3; no clear D. The length of the CDR3 is 16 residues. Trimming took off 4 bases at V and 0 bases at J, with 13 bases between the two ends. Germline V CDR1 and CDR2: LGHDT, YNNKEL (reference sequence). The CDR3 coding sequence is TGTGCCAGCAGCCCCCAGACGGGGAGCTCTGGAAACACCATATATTTT. Protein sequence: CASSPQTGSSGNTIYF.

The chain combines TRBV27 with TRBJ1-2, with D perhaps TRBD1 (5 bases). CDR1 and CDR2 (germline): MNHEY, SMNVEV (reference sequence). V was clipped by 6 bases and J by 0 bases, with 11 bases between them. The CDR3 sequence is 14 residues long. The CDR3 reads CASRSQASNYGYTF. The CDR3 bases are TGTGCCAGCAGGTCACAGGCCTCTAACTATGGCTACACCTTC.

The chain uses TRBV11-3 and TRBJ2-1; maybe TRBD1 (5 bases). The germline V and J ends were trimmed by 4 bases and 0 bases, with 16 bases remaining between them. The CDR3 totals 17 residues. Germline V lookup: CDR1 SGHNT, CDR2 YENEEA. This chain's CDR3 is CASSSRADSRSYNEQFF. The CDR3, as DNA: TGTGCCAGCAGCTCCCGGGCTGACAGCCGCTCCTACAATGAGCAGTTCTTC.

The CDR3 region is CASSGGLAGVPNEQFF. CDR3 nucleotides: TGTGCCAGCAGCGGGGGACTAGCGGGAGTTCCCAATGAGCAGTTCTTC. This rearrangement joins TRBV5-4 to TRBJ2-1; 14 positions agree with TRBD2. The CDR3 is 16 amino acids. V was clipped by 4 bases and J by 6 bases; unmatched bases: 6. Germline CDR1 and CDR2: SGHNT and YYREEE (reference sequence).

This clone has a single count. The chain combines TRBV19 with TRBJ2-1; D call uncertain. The germline gives CDR1 LNHDA, CDR2 SQIVND (reference sequence). The germline V and J ends were trimmed by 5 bases and 6 bases, with 11 bases remaining between them. This CDR3 spans 13 amino acids. The CDR3 loop is CASSVTVSNEQFF. As DNA, the CDR3 is TGTGCCAGTAGTGTCACGGTGTCCAATGAGCAGTTCTTC. The full variable domain, its missing parts supplied by reference TRBV19 and TRBJ2-1, is DGGITQSPKYLFRKEGQNVTLSCEQNLNHDAMYWYRQDPGQGLRLIYYSQIVNDFQKGDIAEGYSVSREKKESFPLTVTSAQKNPTAFYLCASSVTVSNEQFFGPGTRLTVL.

V and J are TRBV5-5 and TRBJ1-5; 8 nucleotides match TRBD1. CDR1 and CDR2 (germline): SGHKS, YYEKEE (reference sequence). Trimming removed 4 bases from V and 0 bases from J; junction bases left unmatched: 3. The CDR3 is 15 residues long. As DNA, the CDR3 is TGTGCCAGCAGCCTGGGACAGGATAGCAATCAGCCCCAGCATTTT. Amino acid sequence: CASSLGQDSNQPQHF.

The chain joins TRBV5-1 to TRBJ2-5; 7 bases line up with TRBD2. Trimming took 4 bases from V and 1 from J; bases not matched to a gene: 10. From germline, CDR1 is SGHRS and CDR2 YFSETQ. The CDR3 length is 16 residues. The CDR3 coding sequence is TGCGCCAGCAGCGCCTACCTAGCGGAGATCCAAGAGACCCAGTACTTC. Encoded protein: CASSAYLAEIQETQYF.

This clone was detected only once. The chain combines TRBV18 with TRBJ2-1; 9 nucleotides align to TRBD2. Trimming removed 0 bases from V and 10 bases from J; junction bases left unmatched: 10. The CDR3 has 16 residues. Germline assignment: CDR1 KGHSH and CDR2 LQKENI. CDR3 bases: TGTGCCAGCTCACCACCGGGGCGGGAGGGTGCAGGCGAGCAGTTCTTC. Translated, it gives CASSPPGREGAGEQFF.